Listed below are T cell receptor beta chains from one sample, sequenced in a study of blood T cell repertoires in COVID-19. Libraries were prepared by immunoSEQ multiplex PCR; TCRdb keeps only in-frame clonotypes and omits some of them. The sample shows fewer than 85,000 clones, roughly 85% of them seen only once. Sequenced: peripheral blood. These receptors were collected from a man between 60 and 75 years old with active or convalescent COVID-19. CDR3s include the opening cysteine and the closing phenylalanine or tryptophan. The D gene is left open where the match is weak. Clone size is given for some rows only: seen once, a few or many times, or a class if the clone is expanded.

>-|-|TRBJ2-3|TRBV28
TGTGCCAGCAGATTAGGCGGGGGCCCTCAAAGCACAGATACGCAGTATTTT
CASRLGGGPQSTDTQYF
>-|TRBD1|TRBJ2-7|TRBV5-4
TGTGCCAGCAGCCGACGGGACAGGGCCTACGAGCAGTACTTC
CASSRRDRAYEQYF
>-|-|TRBJ1-6|TRBV28
TGTGCCAGCAGTTGGGGCACTCAGAATTCACCCCTCCACTTT
CASSWGTQNSPLHF
>-|TRBD1|TRBJ1-2|TRBV19
TGTGCCAGTAGTGACGACAGGGTTGGCTACACCTTC
CASSDDRVGYTF
>-|-|TRBJ1-1|TRBV20-1
TGCAGTGCTAGTAACCTGGACAGACTAATGAACACTGAAGCTTTCTTT
CSASNLDRLMNTEAFF
>-|-|TRBJ1-3|TRBV3-1/TRBV3-2
TGTGCCAGCAGCCAAAGGGGTTCGAACTCTGGAAACACCATATATTTT
CASSQRGSNSGNTIYF
>-|TRBD1|TRBJ1-1|TRBV28
TGTGCCAGCCCTCCACCGGGACAGGGGGCCCTGAACACTGAAGCTTTCTTT
CASPPPGQGALNTEAFF
>-|-|TRBJ1-5|TRBV19
TGTGCCAGTAGTATAGCAGATCAGCCCCAGCATTTT
CASSIADQPQHF
>once|-|TRBJ2-1|TRBV6-5
TGTGCCAGCAGTTATAGGGGGGGCGAATGGCAGTTCTTC
CASSYRGGEWQFF
>-|-|TRBJ1-2|TRBV12-3/TRBV12-4
TGTGCCAGCAGCGAGGTTGGCTACACCTTC
CASSEVGYTF
>-|-|TRBJ2-3|TRBV19
TGTGCCAGTACCCCGACAGCCTCCACAGATACGCAGTATTTT
CASTPTASTDTQYF
>few|-|TRBJ1-5|TRBV19
TGTGCCAGTAGTCGGGATTATAGCAATCAGCCCCAGCATTTT
CASSRDYSNQPQHF
>once|TRBD1|TRBJ2-3|TRBV27
TGTGCCAGCAGTGATCTGGACAGGGGTGAGACAGATACGCAGTATTTT
CASSDLDRGETDTQYF
>-|-|TRBJ2-7|TRBV3-1/TRBV3-2
TGTGCCAGCAGCGGGGACTGGAGCTCCTACGAGCAGTACTTC
CASSGDWSSYEQYF
>-|TRBD1|TRBJ1-1|TRBV10-1
TGCGCCAGCTGGACAGGGAAGGCCCCGCGAGAAGCTTTCTTT
CASWTGKAPREAFF
>-|-|TRBJ1-6|TRBV6-1
TGTGCCAGCAGTGAGGGGGTGCAGGGAGGACTGAGCGGTTCACCCCTCCACTTT
CASSEGVQGGLSGSPLHF
>once|TRBD2|TRBJ2-1|TRBV29-1
TGCAGCGTTGAAGGGAGTAGCGGGGCCGATGAGCAGTTCTTC
CSVEGSSGADEQFF
>-|-|TRBJ2-2|TRBV19
TGTGCCAGTAGTAAACACAGGCGAGAAGGCGGGGAGCTGTTTTTT
CASSKHRREGGELFF
>-|-|TRBJ1-1|TRBV7-7
TGTGCCAGCAGCTTATCCCGGAACACTGAAGCTTTCTTT
CASSLSRNTEAFF
>-|-|TRBJ2-1|TRBV5-1
TGCGCCAGCAGCGCCCGGGACACTCGTTACAATGAGCAGTTCTTC
CASSARDTRYNEQFF
>-|-|TRBJ2-2|TRBV7-7
TGTGCCAGCAGCTCGGATTTAACAGGGGACTTGGTCGGGGAGCTGTTTTTT
CASSSDLTGDLVGELFF
>-|-|TRBJ1-1|TRBV4-3
TGCGCCAGCAGTCTTATGGGGAGTGGGGCTTTCTTT
CASSLMGSGAFF
>-|TRBD1|TRBJ1-4|TRBV28
TGTGCCAGCAGTCTTCGACAGGGGAGGGATAATGAAAAACTGTTTTTT
CASSLRQGRDNEKLFF
>-|-|TRBJ2-5|TRBV5-1
TGCGCCAGCAGCCCTGTCCTGGCGGGGCAAGAGACCCAGTACTTC
CASSPVLAGQETQYF
>-|TRBD1|TRBJ1-5|TRBV12-3/TRBV12-4
TGTGCCAGCAGTTTCACAGGGGATCAGCCCCAGCATTTT
CASSFTGDQPQHF
>-|-|TRBJ1-5|TRBV6-5
TGTGCCAGCAGAGGAGTATTAGGCAATCAGCCCCAGCATTTT
CASRGVLGNQPQHF
>once|-|TRBJ2-5|TRBV20-1
TGCAGTGCTAGTTCCGGCCAAGAGACCCAGTACTTC
CSASSGQETQYF
>-|TRBD1|TRBJ2-7|TRBV19
TGTGCCAGTAGTATAGCGCAGGGGGCCGCCTACGAGCAGTACTTC
CASSIAQGAAYEQYF
>-|TRBD2|TRBJ2-3|TRBV6-4
TGTGCCAGCAGTGCCCTCCCCGGGGGGGATACGCAGTATTTT
CASSALPGGDTQYF
>-|TRBD1|TRBJ2-4|TRBV9
TGTGCCAGCAGCGTTGGGGACAGCATAAACATTCAGTACTTC
CASSVGDSINIQYF
>many|-|TRBJ1-1|TRBV27
TGTGCCAGCAGTTCCTCCGACCCGGGGACTGAAGCTTTCTTT
CASSSSDPGTEAFF
>-|-|TRBJ1-2|TRBV7-9
TGTGCCAGCAGCCCGCAAAACGCGCTAGCGCTAAACTATGGCTACACCTTC
CASSPQNALALNYGYTF
>-|-|TRBJ2-7|TRBV7-8
TGTGCCAGCTTAAATGGCCGGTGGGGCTTCGAGCAGTACTTC
CASLNGRWGFEQYF
>-|TRBD1|TRBJ1-1|TRBV18
TGTGCCAGCTCACCCGGACAGGAGGGCACTGAAGCTTTCTTT
CASSPGQEGTEAFF
>-|TRBD1|TRBJ1-1|TRBV18
TGTGCCAGCTCACTCGGACAGGGAGGCTACACTGAAGCTTTCTTT
CASSLGQGGYTEAFF
>-|-|TRBJ2-6|TRBV18
TGTGCCAGCTCACCGAATACAGGGTCCGCTGGGGCCAACGTCCTGACTTTC
CASSPNTGSAGANVLTF
>-|-|TRBJ2-2|TRBV28
TGTGCCAGCAGTTCAGAAGAACCAGGGATAAACACCGGGGAGCTGTTTTTT
CASSSEEPGINTGELFF
>-|TRBD1|TRBJ1-4|TRBV2
TGTGCCAGCAGTGAGACAGGGGTAAATGAAAAACTGTTTTTT
CASSETGVNEKLFF
>-|-|TRBJ2-7|TRBV29-1
TGCAGCGTTGCTCCAGGGGACCCCGAGCAGTACTTC
CSVAPGDPEQYF
>once|-|TRBJ1-4|TRBV30
TGTGCCTGGAGTGTACCGGGAATGGAAAAACTGTTTTTT
CAWSVPGMEKLFF